The clone carrying this T cell receptor (beta chain) was picked up a small number of times. Its antigen is not known. The data were obtained in a study of CD8 T cells in ankylosing spondylitis. General observations from the study: A TCR beta motif of roughly eight highly homologous variants appeared characteristic of ankylosing spondylitis blood. Reportedly, matched ankylosing spondylitis synovial fluid was significantly enriched for disease-linked clones. Reactive arthritis synovial fluid and blood previously showed some of these motif variants.

In making TCR beta libraries, quantitative 5'-RACE with molecular barcodes was used. TCRdb independently ran MiXCR on the 5' RACE reads; one entry per CDR3 protein. The data contain 300,000 to 400,000 distinct CDR3 sequences, about 22% of them singletons. Looked up from germline, CDR1 is SNHLY and CDR2 is FYNNEI. This CDR3 has 15 residues. V lost 4 bases and J 2 bases, leaving 13 bases between the germline ends. Source material: blood, either unsorted or a sorted T cell fraction (not recorded which). The receptor comes from a male donor with ankylosing spondylitis. The J gene is TRBJ2-3, the V gene TRBV2, with D possibly being TRBD1 or TRBD2 (5 bases each). CDR3 sequence: CASSAPGSSTDTQYF. The CDR3 DNA reads TGTGCCAGCAGTGCCCCAGGGAGTTCCACAGATACGCAGTATTTT. Filled out from reference TRBV2 and TRBJ2-3, the complete variable domain reads EPEVTQTPSHQVTQMGQEVILRCVPISNHLYFYWYRQILGQKVEFLVSFYNNEISEKSEIFDDQFSVERPDGSNFTLKIRSTKLEDSAMYFCASSAPGSSTDTQYFGPGTRLTVL.